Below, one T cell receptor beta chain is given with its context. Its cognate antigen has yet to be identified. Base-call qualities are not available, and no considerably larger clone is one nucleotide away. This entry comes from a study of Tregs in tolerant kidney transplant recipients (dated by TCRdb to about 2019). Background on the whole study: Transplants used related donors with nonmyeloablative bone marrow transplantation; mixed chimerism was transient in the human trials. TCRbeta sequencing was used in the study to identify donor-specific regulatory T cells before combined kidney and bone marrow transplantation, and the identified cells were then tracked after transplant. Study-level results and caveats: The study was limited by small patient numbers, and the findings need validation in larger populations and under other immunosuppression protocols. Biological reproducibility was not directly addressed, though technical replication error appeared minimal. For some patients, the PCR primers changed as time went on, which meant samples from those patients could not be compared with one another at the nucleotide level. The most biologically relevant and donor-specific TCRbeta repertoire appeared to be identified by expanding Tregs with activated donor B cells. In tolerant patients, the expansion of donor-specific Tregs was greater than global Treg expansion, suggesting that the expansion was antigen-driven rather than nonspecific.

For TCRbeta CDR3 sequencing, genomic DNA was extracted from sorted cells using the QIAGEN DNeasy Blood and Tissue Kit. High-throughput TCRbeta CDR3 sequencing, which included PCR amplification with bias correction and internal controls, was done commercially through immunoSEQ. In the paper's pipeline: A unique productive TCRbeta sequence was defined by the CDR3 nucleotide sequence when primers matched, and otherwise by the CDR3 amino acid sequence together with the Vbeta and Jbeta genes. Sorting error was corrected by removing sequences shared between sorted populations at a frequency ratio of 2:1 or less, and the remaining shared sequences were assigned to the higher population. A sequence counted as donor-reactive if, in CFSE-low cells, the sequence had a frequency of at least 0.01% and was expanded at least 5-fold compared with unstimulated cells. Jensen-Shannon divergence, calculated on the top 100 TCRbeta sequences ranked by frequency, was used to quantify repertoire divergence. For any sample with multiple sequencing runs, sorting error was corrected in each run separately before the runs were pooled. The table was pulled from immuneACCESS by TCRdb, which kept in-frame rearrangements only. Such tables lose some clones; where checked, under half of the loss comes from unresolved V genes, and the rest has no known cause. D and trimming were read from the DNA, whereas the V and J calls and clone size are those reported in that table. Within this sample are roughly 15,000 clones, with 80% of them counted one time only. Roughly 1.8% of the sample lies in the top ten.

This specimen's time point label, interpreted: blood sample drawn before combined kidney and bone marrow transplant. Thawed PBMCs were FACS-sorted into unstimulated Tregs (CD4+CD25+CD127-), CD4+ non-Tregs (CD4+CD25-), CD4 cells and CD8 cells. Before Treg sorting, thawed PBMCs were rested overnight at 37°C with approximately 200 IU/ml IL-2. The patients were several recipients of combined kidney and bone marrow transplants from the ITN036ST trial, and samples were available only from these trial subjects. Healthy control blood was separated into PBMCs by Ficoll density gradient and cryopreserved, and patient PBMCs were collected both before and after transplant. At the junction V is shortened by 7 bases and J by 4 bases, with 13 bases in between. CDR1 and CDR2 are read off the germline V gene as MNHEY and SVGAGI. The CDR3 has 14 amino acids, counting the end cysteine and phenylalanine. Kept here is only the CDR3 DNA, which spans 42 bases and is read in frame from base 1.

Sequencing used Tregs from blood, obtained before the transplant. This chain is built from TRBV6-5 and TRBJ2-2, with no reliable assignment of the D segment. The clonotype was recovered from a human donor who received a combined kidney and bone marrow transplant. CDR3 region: CASNQQQSTGELFF. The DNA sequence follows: TGTGCCAGCAACCAACAGCAGTCCACCGGGGAGCTGTTTTTT.